The 28 T cell receptor beta chains in this list originate from one sample, sequenced in a study of tumor-infiltrating lymphocytes in primary liver carcinoma. The template, roughly 0.45 ug total RNA, yielded TCR beta cDNA made with a constant-region primer. Each TCR beta library was derived from three nested multiplex PCR rounds that employed slightly modified ARM-PCR. Forward primers for TRBV1-TRBV30 and a C-beta reverse primer served the first two PCR rounds, at around 11 cycles each. TCRdb used MiXCR to reprocess the multiplex PCR reads, holding one entry per CDR3 protein. Of 100,000 to 150,000 distinct CDR3 sequences detected, around 64% appear once; the ten largest clones hold around 8.2%. DNA and RNA were both co-extracted from 20-30 mg of bulk tissue that had not been sorted. Sequencing was carried out using liver tumor tissue from sampling region 3. Subset meaning: tumor region T3, left-lateral pole. Every receptor here comes from a woman in her sixties or seventies with primary liver carcinoma and hepatitis B virus infection.

On this clonotype itself: Possible read error: a much larger clone is one base away. V gene TRBV12-3 or TRBV12-4 combines with J gene TRBJ2-1; 8 nucleotides line up with TRBD2. Trimming took 7 bases from V and 15 from J; bases not matched to a gene: 14. CDR3 size: 13 residues. In DNA, the CDR3 is TGTGCCAGCAACCTCGATGAAGGGAGCGGGAGGTTCTTC. This codes for CASNLDEGSGRFF.

In this sample, this clonotype turned up many times. The CDR3 loop reads CASSRAPGGIGGYTF. As DNA, the CDR3 is TGTGCCAGCAGTCGCGCTCCCGGGGGGATTGGAGGCTACACCTTC. The chain is built from TRBV28 and TRBJ1-2; tentatively, D is TRBD1 (5 bases). V was cut by 5 bases and J by 8 bases, with 21 bases left in between. The CDR3 is made up of 15 amino acids. The germline gives CDR1 MDHEN, CDR2 SYDVKM.

V and J are TRBV9 and TRBJ2-7; 8 nucleotides agree with TRBD2. Germline trimming cut 2 bases from V and 0 bases from J; bases unmatched to any gene: 7. In germline, CDR1 is SGDLS, CDR2 YYNGEE. The CDR3 is 16 residues long. The CDR3 nucleotides read TGTGCCAGCAGCGTCGGTAGCGGGGCCAGCTCCTACGAGCAGTACTTC. This encodes CASSVGSGASSYEQYF.

Concerning this clonotype itself: A much larger clone lies a single base off, so this may be a read error. The chain couples TRBV7-9 to TRBJ2-1; D gene uncertain. Germline CDR1 is SEHNR and CDR2 is FQNEAQ (reference sequence). This CDR3 has 14 residues. Trimming left V 5 bases short and J 7 bases short, with 15 bases between. The CDR3 coding sequence is TGTGCCAGCAGCCTCTCGGTGGGATCAAATGAGCAGTTCTTC. Its translation is CASSLSVGSNEQFF. Drawing the rest from reference TRBV7-9 and TRBJ2-1, the complete variable domain is DTGVSQNPRHKITKRGQNVTFRCDPISEHNRLYWYRQTLGQGPEFLTYFQNEAQLEKSRLLSDRFSAERPKGSFSTLEIQRTEQGDSAMYLCASSLSVGSNEQFFGPGTRLTVL.

This clonotype came up many times. The chain carries TRBV12-3 or TRBV12-4 and TRBJ2-7; D ambiguous. V was shortened by 4 bases and J by 0 bases, with 7 bases between the two germline ends. CDR3 length: 13 residues. In nucleotides, the CDR3 is TGTGCCAGCAGTTCGACACCCTCCTACGAGCAGTACTTC. Amino acids: CASSSTPSYEQYF.

This clonotype was counted a single time. One end of the junction does not line up with germline, which may come from a read error. The chain employs TRBV30 and TRBJ2-3; 8 nucleotides align to TRBD2. CDR3 size: 15 residues. Germline V lookup: CDR1 GTSNPN, CDR2 SVGIG (reference sequence). The CDR3 region is CVWKTGGRGRDTQYF. DNA for the CDR3: TGTGTCTGGAAAACGGGAGGGAGGGGCCGAGATACGCAGTATTTT.

For this clonotype: Germline is not matched at one junction end, which may reflect a read error. In nucleotides, the CDR3 is TGTGCCAGCAGCCGGGAGTTCAAAACTGAAGCATTCTTT. It encodes CASSREFKTEAFF. J is TRBJ1-1 and V is TRBV5-5; D is ambiguous. The germline gives CDR1 SGHKS, CDR2 YYEKEE (reference sequence). The CDR3 sequence is 13 residues long.

V is TRBV12-3 or TRBV12-4 and J is TRBJ2-1; 11 nucleotides line up with TRBD2. The ends lost 6 bases at V and 8 bases at J; junction bases unmatched: 12. The CDR3 is 16 amino acids. The CDR3 sequence: CASSQSGTSGNYEQFF. CDR3 DNA sequence: TGTGCCAGCAGCCAATCCGGGACTAGCGGTAACTATGAGCAGTTCTTC.

The V gene is TRBV28, the J gene TRBJ2-5; D may be TRBD1 (7 bases). The CDR3 consists of 16 residues. Trimming removed 6 bases at V and 5 bases at J, with 22 bases between. Germline-derived CDR1 and CDR2 are MDHEN and SYDVKM. CDR3 DNA sequence: TGTGCCAGCAGAACTCCGGGAGAGGGGGCGAGGGAGACCCAGTACTTC. This translates into CASRTPGEGARETQYF.

As regards this clonotype: A read error may explain this, as a much larger clone is one base away. The chain couples TRBV6-1 to TRBJ2-7, with D unclear. V lost 4 bases and J 1 base, leaving 11 bases between the germline ends. The germline V gene has CDR1 MNHNS and CDR2 SASEGT. CDR3 length equals 14 residues. This CDR3 is CASSVEYLSYEQYF. Written as DNA, the CDR3 is TGTGCCAGCAGTGTAGAGTATCTATCCTACGAGCAGTACTTC.

The chain links TRBV28 to TRBJ2-2; 10 nucleotides align to TRBD2. Germline CDR1 and CDR2: MDHEN and SYDVKM. The CDR3 length is 15 residues. V was pared by 7 bases and J by 6 bases, with 8 bases of the junction left unmatched. CDR3 sequence reads: CASTPGLARSGELFF. The CDR3 region has the DNA TGTGCCAGCACCCCGGGACTAGCGCGTTCCGGGGAGCTGTTTTTT. The full variable domain, completed using reference TRBV28 and TRBJ2-2, is DVKVTQSSRYLVKRTGEKVFLECVQDMDHENMFWYRQDPGLGLRLIYFSYDVKMKEKGDIPEGYSVSREKKERFSLILESASTNQTSMYLCASTPGLARSGELFFGEGSRLTVL.

Regarding this clonotype: A read error may explain this, as a much larger clone is one base away. The rearrangement links TRBV7-8 to TRBJ1-1; no reliable D call. This CDR3 comprises 15 residues. The ends were cut back, 3 bases at V and 1 base at J, with 12 bases in the middle. Germline V CDR1 and CDR2: SGHVS, FQNEAQ. This chain's CDR3 is CASSLCKERNTEAFF. CDR3 nucleotide sequence: TGTGCCAGCAGCTTGTGTAAGGAGAGGAACACTGAAGCTTTCTTT.

With regard to this clonotype: A read error is possible here, since a much larger clone lies one base away. The chain employs TRBV5-4 and TRBJ2-3; the D is unclear. V shed 5 bases and J shed 5 bases, with 18 bases lying between them. The CDR3 is 15 amino acids. Germline loops: CDR1 SGHNT, CDR2 YYREEE (reference sequence). Here the CDR3 reads CASSLGKGPQDTQYF. As DNA, the CDR3 is TGTGCCAGCAGTCTGGGAAAGGGCCCCCAAGATACGCAGTATTTT.

The genes are TRBV11-1 and TRBJ1-2; TRBD1 might be the D (5 bases). The CDR3 is 12 amino acids. Germline V gene lookup returns CDR1 SGHAT and CDR2 FQDESV (reference sequence). V dropped 5 bases and J dropped 13 bases, with 17 bases sitting between them. The CDR3 region is CASSQGRRGSTF. DNA for the CDR3: TGTGCCAGCAGCCAGGGACGTCGGGGCAGCACCTTC.

For this clonotype: A single base separates this from a much larger clone, so it may be a read error. This likely comes from a read error, as the CDR3 has no conserved phenylalanine or tryptophan at its end. The V call is TRBV5-1, the J call TRBJ1-4; the D gene is possibly TRBD1 (6 bases). Looked up from germline, CDR1 is SGHRS and CDR2 is YFSETQ. Trimming pared 5 bases from V and 7 bases from J, leaving 12 bases between. This CDR3 region has 13 residues. The CDR3 spells CASRERGAEKLFS. The CDR3 bases are TGCGCCAGCAGGGAACGGGGGGCTGAAAAACTGTTTTCT.

This chain connects TRBV6-5 to TRBJ1-2, with D perhaps matching TRBD1 (5 bases). Germline loops: CDR1 MNHEY, CDR2 SVGAGI. CDR3 length: 14 amino acids. The CDR3 loop is CVTSAQYGRDGYTF. As DNA, the CDR3 is TGTGTCACCAGCGCCCAGTATGGCAGGGATGGCTACACCTTC.

On this clonotype: A much larger clonotype is one base distant, so this may be a read error. V gene TRBV5-1 combines with J gene TRBJ2-1; the D gene could be TRBD1 or TRBD2 (6 bases each). Germline CDR1 and CDR2: SGHRS and YFSETQ. This CDR3 is 13 amino acids long. Trimming removed 3 bases from V and 12 bases from J, with 16 bases in between. The chain's CDR3 is CASSWGARDGQFF. The CDR3 DNA sequence: TGCGCCAGCAGCTGGGGGGCCCGCGATGGGCAGTTCTTC.

This clonotype came up once. The chain links TRBV11-2 to TRBJ2-3, with D hard to call. The CDR3 is made up of 15 amino acids. Deletions cut 6 bases from V and 4 bases from J, with 17 bases between. Germline V gene sequence: CDR1 SGHAT, CDR2 FQNNGV. The CDR3 DNA sequence: TGTGCCAGCAGGCCGGCAGGATTGTCGGCAGATACGCAGTATTTT. Its translation: CASRPAGLSADTQYF.

A word on this clonotype: A much larger clonotype is one base distant, so this may be a read error. The rearrangement joins TRBV5-1 to TRBJ2-5; D not resolved. CDR1 is SGHRS, CDR2 YFSETQ, per germline. The CDR3 consists of 12 residues. CDR3 bases: TGCGCCAGCAGCTTGGGCCAAGAGACCCCGTACTTC. Its translation: CASSLGQETPYF.

Note on this clonotype: The CDR3 end shows no conserved phenylalanine or tryptophan, and so a read error is likely. The chain is built from TRBV6-6 and TRBJ2-2; a weak D match, TRBD2 (5 bases). Germline-derived CDR1 and CDR2 are MNHNY and SVGAGI (reference sequence). CDR3 size: 13 residues. Here the CDR3 reads CANSYSRAGELFS. CDR3 DNA: TGTGCCAACAGTTACTCGAGGGCTGGGGAGCTGTTTTCT.

This chain joins TRBV5-1 and TRBJ2-5, with TRBD2 matching over 10 bases. V lost 5 bases to trimming and J lost 7 bases; unmatched junction nucleotides: 11. This CDR3 is built from 15 residues. Germline-derived CDR1 and CDR2 are SGHRS and YFSETQ. CDR3 loop: CASSPGTSDQGTQYF. The CDR3 DNA is TGCGCCAGCAGTCCCGGGACTAGCGACCAGGGGACCCAGTACTTC.

This clonotype was detected only a few times. With a much larger clone just one base away, this may be a read error. The rearrangement joins TRBV6-1 to TRBJ1-1; D may be TRBD1 (5 bases). The CDR3 consists of 15 residues. Germline assignment: CDR1 MNHNS and CDR2 SASEGT. The DNA of the CDR3 is TGTACCAGCAGTGCCACTATACAGGTGAACACTGAAGCTTTCTTT. The encoded protein is CTSSATIQVNTEAFF.

This clonotype was observed many times. The chain couples TRBV14 to TRBJ2-5; no definite D call. This CDR3 has 14 residues. Germline lookup yields CDR1 SGHDN and CDR2 FVKESK. V gave up 4 bases and J gave up 5 bases, with 14 bases separating them. The CDR3 loop reads CASSLRAQRETQYF. DNA for the CDR3: TGTGCCAGCAGCCTCCGGGCCCAGAGGGAGACCCAGTACTTC.

The genes are TRBV29-1 and TRBJ2-2; D is uncertain. Per the germline V gene, CDR1 is SQVTM and CDR2 is ANQGSEA. The CDR3 has 11 amino acids. The CDR3 nucleotides read TGCAGTGCCCTATACACCGGGGAGCTGTTTTTT. This gives the protein CSALYTGELFF.

Notes on this clonotype: A much larger clone lies one base from this, so it may be a read error. V gene TRBV4-1 combines with J gene TRBJ2-7; 13 nucleotides match TRBD2. Losses at the gene ends were 2 bases for V and 5 bases for J; bases not matched to a gene: 6. Looked up from germline, CDR1 is MGHRA and CDR2 is YSYEKL. This CDR3 is built from 16 residues. CDR3 coding DNA: TGCGCCAGCAGCCAACGGACTAGCGGGAGTGTCCACGAGCAGTACTTC. Its translation is CASSQRTSGSVHEQYF.

A word on this clonotype: The CDR3 end shows no conserved phenylalanine or tryptophan, and so a read error is likely. This chain uses TRBV11-1 with TRBJ2-7; 12 nucleotides align to TRBD2. Germline CDR1 and CDR2: SGHAT and FQDESV (reference sequence). The CDR3 extends over 14 amino acids. V shed 8 bases, J shed 6 bases, and the junction held 8 bases outside the gene matches. The CDR3 spells CASSRLAGDTEQYL. CDR3 nucleotide sequence: TGTGCCAGCTCCCGACTAGCGGGAGATACCGAGCAGTACCTC.

In regard to this clonotype: Relative to the germline gene, one junction end is altered; a read error may explain this. The genes are TRBV11-3 and TRBJ2-1, with 9 bases fitting TRBD2. Germline lookup yields CDR1 SGHNT and CDR2 YENEEA. The CDR3 sequence is 18 residues long. CDR3 nucleotides: TGTGTCAGCAGCATATGTCAAGGCGGGAGGGCCGGCTACAGTGAGCAGTTCTTC. Translation: CVSSICQGGRAGYSEQFF.

Remarks on this clonotype: Given a much more abundant clone one base away, this may be a read error. V gene TRBV12-3 or TRBV12-4 combines with J gene TRBJ2-7; either TRBD1 or TRBD2 may fit D (5 bases each). This CDR3 has 13 residues. DNA of the CDR3: TGTGCCAGCAGTTTAGATGGAAGGGGAGAGCATTACTTC. Protein product: CASSLDGRGEHYF.